The source of this T cell receptor beta chain is a study of cytomegalovirus exposure and HLA in healthy donors. A few counts support this clone. Its antigen is still unknown. The V and J ends lost 2 bases and 1 base, in that order; junction bases with no gene match: 6. Germline values: CDR1 SGHRS, CDR2 YFSETQ. The CDR3 length is 16 residues. Study-wide results and limits: Later, TCR association rates were found to vary by HLA locus, highest for DRB1 and lowest for HLA-C.

The PCR contained 60 Vbeta and 13 Jbeta primers. TCRdb keeps only in-frame clones here, not all; method: immunoSEQ multiplex PCR. The sample has roughly 150,000 clones; roughly 80% are singletons. The origin of this receptor is a male donor in good health and CMV-seronegative. Source material: PBMCs. This rearrangement joins TRBV5-1 to TRBJ2-3, with 8 nucleotides matching TRBD2. In DNA form, the CDR3 reads TGCGCCAGCAGCTTACCTGAGACTAGCGGCACAGATACGCAGTATTTT. This sequence encodes CASSLPETSGTDTQYF.